This T cell receptor (beta chain) is drawn from a study of early T cells in non-severe SARS-CoV-2 infection. TCRdb recomputed calls from the 5' RACE reads with MiXCR, one row per CDR3 protein. The table shows tens of thousands of distinct CDR3 sequences, with about 6.2% occurring only once. This clonotype was observed many times. The CDR3 has 14 amino acids. Trimming left V 5 bases short and J 4 bases short, with 12 bases between. Sequenced: whole blood. The V call is TRBV12-3 or TRBV12-4, the J call TRBJ1-5; no clear D gene. The receptor comes from an adult who was a healthcare worker with PCR-confirmed SARS-CoV-2 infection or an uninfected control (not recorded which). CDR3 nucleotide sequence: TGTGCCAGCAGTACCGAGACGGAGAATCAGCCCCAGCATTTT. This gives the protein CASSTETENQPQHF.